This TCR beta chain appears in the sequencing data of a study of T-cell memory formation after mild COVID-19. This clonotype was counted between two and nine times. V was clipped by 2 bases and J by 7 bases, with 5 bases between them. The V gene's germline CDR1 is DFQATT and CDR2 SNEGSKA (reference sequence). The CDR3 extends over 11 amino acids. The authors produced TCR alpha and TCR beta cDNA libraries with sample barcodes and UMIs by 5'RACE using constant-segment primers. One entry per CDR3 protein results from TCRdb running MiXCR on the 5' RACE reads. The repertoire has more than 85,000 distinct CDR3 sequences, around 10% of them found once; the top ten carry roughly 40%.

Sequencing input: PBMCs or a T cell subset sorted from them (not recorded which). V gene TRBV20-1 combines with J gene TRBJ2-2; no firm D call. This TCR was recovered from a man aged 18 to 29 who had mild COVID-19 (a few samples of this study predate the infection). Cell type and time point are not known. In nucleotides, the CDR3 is TGCAGTGCTAGATGGGGCGGGGAGCTGTTTTTT. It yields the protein CSARWGGELFF.